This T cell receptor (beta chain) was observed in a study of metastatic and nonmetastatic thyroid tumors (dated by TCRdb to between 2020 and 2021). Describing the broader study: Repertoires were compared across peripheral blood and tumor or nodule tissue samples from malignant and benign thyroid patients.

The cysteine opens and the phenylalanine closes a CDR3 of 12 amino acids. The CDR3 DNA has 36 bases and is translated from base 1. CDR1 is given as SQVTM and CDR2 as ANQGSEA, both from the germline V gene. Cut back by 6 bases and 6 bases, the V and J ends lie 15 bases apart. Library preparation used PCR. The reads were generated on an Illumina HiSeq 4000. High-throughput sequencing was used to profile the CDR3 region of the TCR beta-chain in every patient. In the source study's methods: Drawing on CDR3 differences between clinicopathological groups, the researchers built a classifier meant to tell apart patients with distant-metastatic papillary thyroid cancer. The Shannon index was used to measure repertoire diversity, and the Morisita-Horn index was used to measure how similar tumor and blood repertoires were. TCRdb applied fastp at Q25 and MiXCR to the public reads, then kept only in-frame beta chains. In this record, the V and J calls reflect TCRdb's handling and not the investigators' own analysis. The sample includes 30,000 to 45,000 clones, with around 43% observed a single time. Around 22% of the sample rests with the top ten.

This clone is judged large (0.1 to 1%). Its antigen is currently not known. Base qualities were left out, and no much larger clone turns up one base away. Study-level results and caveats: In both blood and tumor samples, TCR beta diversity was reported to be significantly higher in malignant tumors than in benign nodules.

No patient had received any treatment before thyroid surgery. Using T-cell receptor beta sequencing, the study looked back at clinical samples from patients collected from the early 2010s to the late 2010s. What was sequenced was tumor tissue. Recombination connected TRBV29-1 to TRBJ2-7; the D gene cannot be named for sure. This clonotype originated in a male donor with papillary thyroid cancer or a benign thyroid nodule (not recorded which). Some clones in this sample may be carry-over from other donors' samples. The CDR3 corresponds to CSVRAGGLEQYF. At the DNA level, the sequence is TGCAGCGTCCGGGCAGGCGGTCTCGAGCAGTACTTC.